The 17 T cell receptor beta chains below come from one sample, sequenced in a study of cytomegalovirus exposure and HLA in healthy donors. The PCR employed 60 Vbeta primers together with 13 Jbeta primers. Sequencing was performed with immunoSEQ multiplex PCR; in TCRdb, only in-frame clones are kept and a portion is missing. The sample yields about 140,000 clones, 80% seen once. Input material: PBMCs. These TCRs come from a man between 45 and 60 years old in good health and CMV-seronegative.

This clone came up once. The chain carries TRBV27 and TRBJ1-5, with 7 bases lining up with TRBD1. The CDR3 extends over 17 amino acids. V lost 5 bases to trimming and J lost 0 bases; unmatched junction nucleotides: 10. CDR1 is MNHEY, CDR2 SMNVEV, per germline (reference sequence). The CDR3 sequence is CASSLKPDRYSNQPQHF. For the CDR3, the DNA is TGTGCCAGCAGTCTAAAACCGGACAGGTATAGCAATCAGCCCCAGCATTTT.

In nucleotides, the CDR3 is TGCGCCAGCAGCCAACCAACCTGGGGACAGGGGGCTACCGGGGAGCTGTTTTTT. Amino acid sequence: CASSQPTWGQGATGELFF. This sequence joins TRBV4-1 and TRBJ2-2, with 12 bases aligning to TRBD1. J gave up 5 bases and V 2 bases, and 9 bases lay outside the gene matches. Germline assignment: CDR1 MGHRA and CDR2 YSYEKL. This CDR3 contains 18 residues.

The chain links TRBV7-9 to TRBJ1-3; D unresolved. V was clipped by 1 base and J by 0 bases, with 10 bases between them. This CDR3 region has 16 residues. Germline V gene lookup returns CDR1 SEHNR and CDR2 FQNEAQ (reference sequence). CDR3 DNA: TGTGCCAGCAGCTTAGAACAGAGCATCTCTGGAAACACCATATATTTT. It encodes CASSLEQSISGNTIYF.

The chain employs TRBV7-2 and TRBJ2-4; TRBD2 matches at 13 bases. V lost 3 bases, J lost 12 bases, and 8 bases stayed unmatched. CDR3 size: 15 residues. Germline CDR1 reads SGHTA; CDR2 reads FQGNSA. CDR3 DNA sequence: TGTGCCAGCAGCTTCGGGGGACTAGCGGGAAAGGGTCAGTACTTC. It codes for CASSFGGLAGKGQYF.

This clone came up once. The chain uses TRBV11-2 and TRBJ1-1; D gene ambiguous. From germline, CDR1 is SGHAT and CDR2 FQNNGV. V lost 7 bases to trimming and J lost 2 bases, with 11 bases between them. This CDR3 spans 13 amino acids. CDR3 in amino acids: CASNRGGNTEAFF. DNA of the CDR3: TGTGCCAGCAACCGTGGTGGCAACACTGAAGCTTTCTTT.

This rearrangement joins TRBV29-1 to TRBJ1-2, with no clear D. The CDR3 has 14 residues. Germline V gene data show CDR1 as SQVTM and CDR2 as ANQGSEA. Between the trimmed V and J ends, which lost 5 bases and 3 bases, there was a span of 16 bases. CDR3 bases: TGCAGCGTTACATCGGGATCACGGGACTATGGCTACACCTTC. This translates into CSVTSGSRDYGYTF.

The chain joins TRBV11-3 to TRBJ2-3, with 12 bases matching TRBD2. The CDR3 runs to 14 residues. V dropped 5 bases and J dropped 4; count of bases not matched to a gene: 1. Germline V gives CDR1 SGHNT, CDR2 YENEEA. CDR3 residues: CASSLAGGPDTQYF. The CDR3 DNA reads as TGTGCCAGCAGCCTAGCGGGGGGGCCAGATACGCAGTATTTT.

The chain carries TRBV6-1 and TRBJ2-7, with 8 bases identical to TRBD1. After removal of 4 bases from V and 2 bases from J, the junction contained 16 bases not matched to a gene. This CDR3 has 18 amino acids. Germline CDR1 reads MNHNS; CDR2 reads SASEGT. CDR3 bases: TGTGCCAGCAGTGCCAGGACAGGTGACACAGGGGGGACCTACGAGCAGTACTTC. Translation gives CASSARTGDTGGTYEQYF.

The chain couples TRBV7-3 to TRBJ2-7; possible D gene TRBD2, 5 bases. The CDR3 runs 14 residues. Germline V lookup: CDR1 SGHTA, CDR2 FQGTGA. Trimming left V 2 bases short and J 3 bases short, with 11 bases between. CDR3 loop: CASSLSGKGYEQYF. The CDR3, as DNA: TGTGCCAGCAGCTTATCCGGGAAGGGCTACGAGCAGTACTTC.

The chain combines TRBV19 with TRBJ2-7; tentatively, D is TRBD1 (6 bases). This CDR3 has 13 amino acids. V was pared by 4 bases and J by 5 bases, with 12 bases between. Germline V gene sequence: CDR1 LNHDA, CDR2 SQIVND (reference sequence). The CDR3 coding sequence is TGTGCCAGTAGTACACAGGGTGTAGACGAGCAGTACTTC. This gives the protein CASSTQGVDEQYF.

The J gene is TRBJ2-7, the V gene TRBV28, with a possible D match to TRBD2 (6 bases). Trimming stripped 2 bases from V and 4 bases from J, with 9 bases between. Germline CDR1 and CDR2: MDHEN and SYDVKM. This CDR3 is built from 13 residues. CDR3 in amino acids: CASSLRLDYEQYF. CDR3 DNA sequence: TGTGCCAGCAGTTTAAGACTAGATTACGAGCAGTACTTC.

This clone turned up a few times. This sequence joins TRBV7-2 and TRBJ2-6; tentative D call: TRBD2 (6 bases). V gave up 4 bases and J gave up 3 bases, with 13 bases separating them. CDR3 length: 16 amino acids. CDR1 and CDR2 from the germline V gene are SGHTA and FQGNSA. CDR3 in DNA: TGTGCCAGCAGCTCAGGAGGGGTCCGTGGGGCCAACGTCCTGACTTTC. This sequence encodes CASSSGGVRGANVLTF.

The CDR3 reads CASSQDRRRGDSSYEQFF. The DNA of the CDR3 is TGCGCCAGCAGCCAAGATCGGCGGCGGGGGGATAGTAGCTATGAGCAGTTCTTC. This sequence joins TRBV4-1 and TRBJ2-1; 8 positions match TRBD2. The CDR3 is 18 residues long. V was clipped by 0 bases and J by 8 bases; unmatched bases: 15. Germline values: CDR1 MGHRA, CDR2 YSYEKL.

The genes are TRBV6-1 and TRBJ1-1; D possibly corresponds to TRBD1 (5 bases). CDR1 and CDR2 (germline): MNHNS, SASEGT. Trimming took 6 bases from V and 4 from J, leaving 12 bases between them. The CDR3 is 13 amino acids. The DNA for the CDR3 is TGTGCCAGCAGCCCTCAGGGCGGCACTGAAGCTTTCTTT. Translated: CASSPQGGTEAFF.

The gene calls are TRBV29-1 and TRBJ1-2; D is unresolved. The CDR3 extends over 14 amino acids. Germline values: CDR1 SQVTM, CDR2 ANQGSEA. The germline V and J ends were trimmed by 1 base and 6 bases, with 15 bases remaining between them. The CDR3 DNA reads as TGCAGCGTTGAAGTACCATCCGGAGGAGATGGCTACACCTTC. Protein: CSVEVPSGGDGYTF.

The chain is built from TRBV14 and TRBJ1-5, with no clear D. V was pared by 4 bases and J by 4 bases, with 8 bases between. Germline assignment: CDR1 SGHDN and CDR2 FVKESK. The CDR3 covers 13 residues. The CDR3 sequence is CASSRSENQPQHF. The CDR3 bases are TGTGCCAGCAGCCGGTCAGAAAATCAGCCCCAGCATTTT.

CDR3 in DNA: TGTGCCAGTAGTGCCTGGGACAGTGGAAAACTGTTTTTT. This sequence encodes CASSAWDSGKLFF. The J gene is TRBJ1-4, the V gene TRBV19; 7 bases agree with TRBD1. The CDR3 runs to 13 residues. Germline V gene lookup returns CDR1 LNHDA and CDR2 SQIVND (reference sequence). With V trimmed by 5 bases and J by 10 bases, 7 bases remained unmatched.